This T cell receptor beta chain is drawn from a study of regulatory T cells in long-lasting Graves disease. Time point specified: persistent/refractory GD, antithyroid drugs over 5 years with positive TRAb. With RNA extracted from PBMCs as input, the TCR library was made. This clonotype was seen ten or more times. What it binds is unknown. In building TCR beta libraries, iRepertoire HTBI primers were used together with Arm-PCR of CDR3 regions. Each CDR3 protein gets one entry after TCRdb re-called the multiplex PCR reads with MiXCR. The table records roughly 490,000 distinct CDR3 sequences, approximately 23% of them present only once. General study points: It was peripheral blood alone, not thyroid tissue, that was studied. Those with persistent Graves' had less TCR diversity than newly diagnosed patients.

The germline V gene encodes CDR1 SNHLY and CDR2 FYNNEI. Trimming removed 6 bases from V and 7 bases from J; junction bases left unmatched: 2. This CDR3 is 13 amino acids long. The chain has TRBV2 and TRBJ2-2; 10 bases are a match to TRBD1. This specimen consisted of peripheral blood mononuclear cells (PBMCs), obtained when the disease was refractory, from a patient treated with antithyroid drugs. The TCR originated in a female donor with Graves disease. CDR3 DNA: TGTGCCAGCAGGGGACAGGGGTACGGGGAGCTGTTTTTT. Residues: CASRGQGYGELFF.